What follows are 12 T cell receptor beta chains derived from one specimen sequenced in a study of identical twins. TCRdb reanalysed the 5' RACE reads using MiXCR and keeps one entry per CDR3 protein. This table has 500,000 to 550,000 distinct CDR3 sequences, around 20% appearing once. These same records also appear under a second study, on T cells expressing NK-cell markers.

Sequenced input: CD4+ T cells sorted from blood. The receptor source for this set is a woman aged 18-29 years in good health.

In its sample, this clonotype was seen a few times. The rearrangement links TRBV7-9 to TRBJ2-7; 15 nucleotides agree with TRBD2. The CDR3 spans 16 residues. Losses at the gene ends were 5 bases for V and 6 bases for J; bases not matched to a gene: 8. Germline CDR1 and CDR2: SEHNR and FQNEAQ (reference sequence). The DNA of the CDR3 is TGTGCCAGCAGCCCCACCCTGGGACTAGCGGGAGGCGAGCAGTACTTC. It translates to CASSPTLGLAGGEQYF.

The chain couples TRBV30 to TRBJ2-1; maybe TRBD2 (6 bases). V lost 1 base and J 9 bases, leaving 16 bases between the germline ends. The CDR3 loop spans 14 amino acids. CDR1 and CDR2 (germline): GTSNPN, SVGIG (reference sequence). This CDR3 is CAWSALAPYGEQFF. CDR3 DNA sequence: TGTGCCTGGAGTGCACTAGCACCTTATGGTGAGCAGTTCTTC.

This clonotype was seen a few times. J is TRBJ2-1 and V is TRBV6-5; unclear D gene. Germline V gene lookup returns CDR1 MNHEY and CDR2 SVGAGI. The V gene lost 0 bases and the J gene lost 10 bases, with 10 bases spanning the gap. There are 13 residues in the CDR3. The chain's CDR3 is CASSYSRLREQFF. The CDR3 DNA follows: TGTGCCAGCAGTTACTCAAGGTTAAGAGAGCAGTTCTTC.

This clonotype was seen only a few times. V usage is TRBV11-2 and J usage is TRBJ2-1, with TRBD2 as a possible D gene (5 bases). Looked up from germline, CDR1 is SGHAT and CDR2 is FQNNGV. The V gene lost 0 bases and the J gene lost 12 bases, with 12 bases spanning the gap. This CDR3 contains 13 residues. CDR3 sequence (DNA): TGTGCCAGCAGCTTAGATTTACAGCGGCCGCAGTTCTTC. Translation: CASSLDLQRPQFF. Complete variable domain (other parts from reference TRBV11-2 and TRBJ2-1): EAGVAQSPRYKIIEKRQSVAFWCNPISGHATLYWYQQILGQGPKLLIQFQNNGVVDDSQLPKDRFSAERLKGVDSTLKIQPAKLEDSAVYLCASSLDLQRPQFFGPGTRLTVL.

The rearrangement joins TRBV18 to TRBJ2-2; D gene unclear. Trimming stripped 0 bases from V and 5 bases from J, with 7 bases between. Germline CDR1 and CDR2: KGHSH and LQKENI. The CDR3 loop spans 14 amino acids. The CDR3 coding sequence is TGTGCCAGCTCACCACCGAAAGGGACCGGGGAGCTGTTTTTT. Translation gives CASSPPKGTGELFF.

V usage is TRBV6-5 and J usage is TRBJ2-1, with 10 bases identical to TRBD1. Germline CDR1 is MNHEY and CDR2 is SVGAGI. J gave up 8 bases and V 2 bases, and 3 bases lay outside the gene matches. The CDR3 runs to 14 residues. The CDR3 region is CASSYGQGGYEQFF. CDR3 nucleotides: TGTGCCAGCAGTTACGGACAGGGGGGCTATGAGCAGTTCTTC.

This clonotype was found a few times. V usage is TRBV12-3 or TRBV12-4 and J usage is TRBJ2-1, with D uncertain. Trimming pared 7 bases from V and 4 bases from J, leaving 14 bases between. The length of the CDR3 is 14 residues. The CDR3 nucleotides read TGTGCCAGCATCGCCGAGGAAGTATACAATGAGCAGTTCTTC. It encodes CASIAEEVYNEQFF.

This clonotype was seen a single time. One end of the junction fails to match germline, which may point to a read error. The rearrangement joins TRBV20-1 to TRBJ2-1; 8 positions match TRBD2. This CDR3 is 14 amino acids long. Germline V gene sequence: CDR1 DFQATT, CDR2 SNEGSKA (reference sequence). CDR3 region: CIASWASGYNEQFF. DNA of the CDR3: TGCATTGCTAGCTGGGCTAGCGGGTACAATGAGCAGTTCTTC.

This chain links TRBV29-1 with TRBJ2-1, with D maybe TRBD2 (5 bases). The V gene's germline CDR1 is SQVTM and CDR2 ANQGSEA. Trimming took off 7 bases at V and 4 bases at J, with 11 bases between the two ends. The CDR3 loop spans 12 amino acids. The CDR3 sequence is CSADRGYNEQFF. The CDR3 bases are TGCAGCGCCGACCGGGGTTACAATGAGCAGTTCTTC.

CDR3 protein: CASSPEQGGPYF. The CDR3, as DNA: TGCGCCAGCAGCCCCGAACAGGGGGGACCGTATTTT. The chain joins TRBV5-1 to TRBJ2-3; the match to TRBD1 covers 8 bases. Germline V gives CDR1 SGHRS, CDR2 YFSETQ. The CDR3 has 12 residues. The V segment lost 4 bases and the J segment 14 bases; nucleotides outside the gene matches: 9.

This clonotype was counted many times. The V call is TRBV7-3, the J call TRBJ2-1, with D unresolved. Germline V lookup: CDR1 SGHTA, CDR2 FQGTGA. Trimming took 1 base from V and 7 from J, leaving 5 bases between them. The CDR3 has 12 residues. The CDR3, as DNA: TGTGCCAGCAGCTTAAGCAGTAATGAGCAGTTCTTC. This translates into CASSLSSNEQFF.

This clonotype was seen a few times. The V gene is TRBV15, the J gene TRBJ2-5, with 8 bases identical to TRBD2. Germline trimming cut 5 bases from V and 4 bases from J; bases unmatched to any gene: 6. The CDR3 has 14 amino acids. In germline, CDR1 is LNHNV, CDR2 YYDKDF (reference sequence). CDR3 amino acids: CATSGRGGSETQYF. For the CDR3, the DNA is TGTGCCACCAGCGGTCGGGGGGGCTCAGAGACCCAGTACTTC.